This entry lists 12 T cell receptor beta chains sequenced from one sample in a study of blood T cell repertoires in COVID-19. Only in-frame clones appear in the TCRdb table, and some are missing; sequencing was by immunoSEQ multiplex PCR. This sample yields just over 250,000 clones, of which around 80% are seen a single time; approximately 4.5% belongs to the top ten. Sequenced sample: PBMCs or T cells enriched from blood (not recorded which). The receptors here all came from a man aged 25-45 years with acute COVID-19.

The chain has TRBV14 and TRBJ2-3; TRBD2 matches 8 bases. Germline loops: CDR1 SGHDN, CDR2 FVKESK. Losses at the gene ends were 1 base for V and 2 bases for J; bases not matched to a gene: 5. The CDR3 spans 16 residues. CDR3 nucleotide sequence: TGTGCCAGCAGCCAAGCGAGCGGGAGTAACACAGATACGCAGTATTTT. Encoded protein: CASSQASGSNTDTQYF.

The rearrangement joins TRBV5-4 to TRBJ2-3, with 11 bases that match TRBD2. The V gene's germline CDR1 is SGHNT and CDR2 YYREEE (reference sequence). The CDR3 spans 15 residues. The V segment lost 5 bases and the J segment 2 bases; nucleotides outside the gene matches: 4. CDR3 sequence: CASRAGLAATDTQYF. The CDR3 nucleotides read TGTGCCAGCAGGGCGGGACTAGCGGCCACAGATACGCAGTATTTT.

This chain joins TRBV5-4 and TRBJ1-1; possibly TRBD1 for D (5 bases). Germline CDR1 and CDR2: SGHNT and YYREEE (reference sequence). CDR3 size: 15 residues. Deletions cut 0 bases from V and 7 bases from J, with 16 bases between. The chain's CDR3 is CASSLGVAGDREAFF. The CDR3 nucleotides read TGTGCCAGCAGCTTGGGTGTCGCGGGGGACCGTGAAGCTTTCTTT.

The gene calls are TRBV6-2 or TRBV6-3 and TRBJ2-7; 8 positions match TRBD2. The CDR3 consists of 15 residues. V lost 2 bases to trimming and J lost 1 base; unmatched junction nucleotides: 4. The germline V gene has CDR1 MNHEY and CDR2 SVGEGT. CDR3 in amino acids: CASSYRTGGSYEQYV. The CDR3 DNA reads as TGTGCCAGCAGTTACAGGACGGGAGGGTCCTACGAGCAGTACGTC.

This clone turned up a few times. The chain is built from TRBV2 and TRBJ1-1, with D tentatively TRBD1 (5 bases). From germline, CDR1 is SNHLY and CDR2 FYNNEI. Trimming removed 2 bases from V and 4 bases from J, with 14 bases in between. CDR3 length: 15 residues. CDR3: CASSEFGVRATEAFF. In DNA, the CDR3 is TGTGCCAGCAGTGAATTTGGGGTCAGGGCCACTGAAGCTTTCTTT. Full variable domain (rest looked up from reference TRBV2 and TRBJ1-1): EPEVTQTPSHQVTQMGQEVILRCVPISNHLYFYWYRQILGQKVEFLVSFYNNEISEKSEIFDDQFSVERPDGSNFTLKIRSTKLEDSAMYFCASSEFGVRATEAFFGQGTRLTVV.

V and J are TRBV19 and TRBJ2-3, with 8 bases fitting TRBD2. Trimming at V came to 5 bases and at J to 2 bases, leaving 18 bases not matched to a gene. Germline loops: CDR1 LNHDA, CDR2 SQIVND (reference sequence). This CDR3 contains 19 residues. CDR3 sequence (DNA): TGTGCCAGTAGTCCTCCACCCCGGAACTTAGCGGGGCCCACAGATACGCAGTATTTT. Residues: CASSPPPRNLAGPTDTQYF.

CDR3 in amino acids: CASSTRANSNQPQHF. The CDR3, as DNA: TGTGCCAGCAGTACGAGGGCTAATAGCAATCAGCCCCAGCATTTT. V gene TRBV6-5 combines with J gene TRBJ1-5, with no clear D. Trimming pared 5 bases from V and 0 bases from J, leaving 11 bases between. Per the germline V gene, CDR1 is MNHEY and CDR2 is SVGAGI. There are 15 residues in the CDR3.

The chain links TRBV9 to TRBJ2-1; the match to TRBD2 covers 7 bases. After removal of 0 bases from V and 4 bases from J, the junction contained 4 bases not matched to a gene. Germline V gene data show CDR1 as SGDLS and CDR2 as YYNGEE. This CDR3 has 15 amino acids. The CDR3 DNA reads TGTGCCAGCAGCGTAGGCTCTAGCGGATACAATGAGCAGTTCTTC. The encoded protein is CASSVGSSGYNEQFF.

V and J are TRBV7-9 and TRBJ2-7, with 10 bases lining up with TRBD2. V shed 5 bases, J shed 5 bases, and the junction held 12 bases outside the gene matches. The CDR3 consists of 16 residues. CDR1 is SEHNR and CDR2 is FQNEAQ in the germline V gene (reference sequence). The CDR3, as DNA: TGTGCCAGCAGCCCCAGTGAAAGCGGGAGGGGCCACGAGCAGTACGTC. Protein product: CASSPSESGRGHEQYV.

The chain is built from TRBV28 and TRBJ2-5; weak D call: TRBD1 (6 bases). V shed 5 bases and J shed 5 bases, with 15 bases lying between them. Germline lookup yields CDR1 MDHEN and CDR2 SYDVKM. The length of the CDR3 is 14 residues. The CDR3 DNA reads as TGTGCCAGCAGTCCGCCGAACAGGGTGGAGACCCAGTACTTC. Amino acids: CASSPPNRVETQYF. The full variable domain, its missing parts supplied by reference TRBV28 and TRBJ2-5, is DVKVTQSSRYLVKRTGEKVFLECVQDMDHENMFWYRQDPGLGLRLIYFSYDVKMKEKGDIPEGYSVSREKKERFSLILESASTNQTSMYLCASSPPNRVETQYFGPGTRLLVL.

Here the CDR3 reads CASSPPDRNEQYV. CDR3 nucleotide sequence: TGTGCCAGCTCACCACCGGACAGGAACGAGCAGTACGTC. The gene calls are TRBV18 and TRBJ2-7, with 7 bases matching TRBD1. CDR3 length: 13 residues. Trimming cost V 0 bases and J 5 bases; bases outside gene matches: 1. Germline CDR1 is KGHSH and CDR2 is LQKENI.

The chain recombines TRBV28 with TRBJ1-2, with TRBD1 matching 12 bases. In germline, CDR1 is MDHEN, CDR2 SYDVKM. This CDR3 comprises 15 residues. Trimming cost V 7 bases and J 7 bases; bases outside gene matches: 10. Here the CDR3 DNA reads TGTGCCAGCACCTTAGGGGGGACAGGGGGCGTTGGCTACACCTTC. Amino acids: CASTLGGTGGVGYTF.